The rows below give T cell receptor beta chains drawn from one sample of a study of T cells in localized non-small cell lung cancer. Profiled with immunoSEQ multiplex PCR; TCRdb holds only in-frame clones, not every one. The top ten hold 4.5% to 5.5% of the sample, which has some 51,000 clones, more than 80% seen once. The material sequenced was peripheral blood, taken before any cancer treatment. These receptors all come from a woman between 40 and 69 years old with stage I lung adenocarcinoma. CDR3s include the opening cysteine and the closing phenylalanine or tryptophan. The order of the fields is clone size, D gene, J gene, V gene, CDR3 DNA, CDR3 protein. A D gene is named only where the DNA matches it firmly. A row's size may be missing; if present it is once, few, many or a size class.

. | . | TRBJ2-5 | TRBV5-1 | TGCGCCAGCAGCTTGATCCCCACAACCGAGGGGTTCCAAGAGACCCAGTACTTC | CASSLIPTTEGFQETQYF
. | TRBD2 | TRBJ2-3 | TRBV29-1 | TGCAGCGTTGAAGACTGGCGGGGGGGGACAGATACGCAGTATTTT | CSVEDWRGGTDTQYF
. | . | TRBJ2-5 | TRBV5-4 | TGTGCCAGCAGCTCCGCGCGCGCAGCAGGAGAGACCCAGTACTTC | CASSSARAAGETQYF
once | TRBD2 | TRBJ2-7 | TRBV10-1 | TGCGCCAGCACCCTAGCTGGGCGGGGGACTCGGGAGCAGTACTTC | CASTLAGRGTREQYF
. | TRBD2 | TRBJ2-1 | TRBV4-1 | TGCGCCAGCAGCCAAGATTCGCCTAGCGGGGGGGCCTACAATGAGCAGTTCTTC | CASSQDSPSGGAYNEQFF
. | . | TRBJ2-4 | TRBV2 | TGTGCCAGCAGTGAAGTGGGCCCACTAGCCAAAAACATTCAGTACTTC | CASSEVGPLAKNIQYF
. | TRBD1 | TRBJ2-1 | TRBV6-6 | TGTGCCAGCAGCAACAGGGGGCTTTTGGGGCGAAATGAGCAGTTCTTC | CASSNRGLLGRNEQFF
. | . | TRBJ2-5 | TRBV28 | TGTGCCAGCAGTTTAGTTGACATCCAAGAGACCCAGTACTTC | CASSLVDIQETQYF
. | . | TRBJ1-2 | TRBV4-3 | TGCGCCAGCAGCCCCCAGGTCTCCTCTACCTATGGCTACACCTTC | CASSPQVSSTYGYTF
. | . | TRBJ2-1 | TRBV15 | TGTGCCACCAGCTCGGAACGATGGGGAATGATGCAGTTCTTC | CATSSERWGMMQFF
. | . | TRBJ2-7 | TRBV21-1 | TGTGCCAGCGAGTTGCGCCCTAGCAGGCGGGAGCAGTACTTC | CASELRPSRREQYF
. | . | TRBJ1-1 | TRBV7-2 | TGTGCCAGCAGCTCAACCGGGGACAAGAACACTGAAGCTTTCTTT | CASSSTGDKNTEAFF
. | . | TRBJ1-1 | TRBV18 | TGTGCCAGCTCACCAGTGCGGGGGCGAGGAACTGAAGCTTTCTTT | CASSPVRGRGTEAFF
. | . | TRBJ2-5 | TRBV7-9 | TGTGCCAGCAGCTTAGCCGGGGGACAAGAGACCCAGTACTTC | CASSLAGGQETQYF
. | . | TRBJ1-1 | TRBV21-1 | TGTGCCAGCAGCAAAGGATCGACAGTAAACACTGAAGCTTTCTTT | CASSKGSTVNTEAFF
few | . | TRBJ1-1 | TRBV10-3 | TGTGCCATCAGTGAGTCGAGACAGCCGAATATGAACACTGAAGCTTTCTTT | CAISESRQPNMNTEAFF
. | TRBD1 | TRBJ1-4 | TRBV9 | TGTGCCAGCAGCGAGGGGGCAGGTAACGAAAAACTGTTTTTT | CASSEGAGNEKLFF
few | TRBD1 | TRBJ2-7 | TRBV30 | TGTGCCTGCAACCCTTGGGACAGGGGAGCCTACGAGCAGTACTTC | CACNPWDRGAYEQYF
. | TRBD1 | TRBJ1-1 | TRBV29-1 | TGCAGCGGTATACAGGGGGCGAATAAATCTTTCTTT | CSGIQGANKSFF
. | . | TRBJ1-3 | TRBV28 | TGTGCCAGCGAGGGCATAGACTCTGGAAACACCATATATTTT | CASEGIDSGNTIYF
once | TRBD2 | TRBJ2-1 | TRBV10-1 | TGCGCCAGCAGTGACCGGGGGGGCCTCGATGAGCAGTTCTTC | CASSDRGGLDEQFF
. | . | TRBJ1-2 | TRBV6-1 | TGTGCCAGCAGAGAAGGGAGGAACTATGGCTACACCTTC | CASREGRNYGYTF
. | TRBD2 | TRBJ2-1 | TRBV7-9 | TGTGCCAGCAGCTTACTAGCGGGGGGCAATGAGCAGTTCTTC | CASSLLAGGNEQFF
. | TRBD2 | TRBJ2-5 | TRBV9 | TGTGCCAGCTCGCTAGCGGGTACCCAAGAGACCCAGTACTTC | CASSLAGTQETQYF
once | TRBD1 | TRBJ2-7 | TRBV4-3 | TGCGCCAGCAGCCGGGACAGGAGCTCCCTCTACGAGCAGTACTTC | CASSRDRSSLYEQYF
. | . | TRBJ1-1 | TRBV5-1 | TGCGCCAGCAGCTTGGATCCCGTTTCGACTGAAGCTTTCTTT | CASSLDPVSTEAFF
. | . | TRBJ2-3 | TRBV21-1 | TGTGCCAGCAGCAGTTTAGTAGCGGGGGCACCGAGGTATCCAGATACGCAGTATTTT | CASSSLVAGAPRYPDTQYF
. | TRBD2 | TRBJ2-5 | TRBV5-1 | TGCGCCAGCAGCTTGGGGACTAGCAGAGAACAAGAGACCCAGTACTTC | CASSLGTSREQETQYF
once | TRBD1 | TRBJ2-7 | TRBV19 | TGTGCCAGTAGTAGGACAGGAGAGCTCTACGAGCAGTACTTC | CASSRTGELYEQYF
. | . | TRBJ1-3 | TRBV7-8 | TGTGCCAGCAGCCCGCGGGTCGGCCAGGATCATGGAAACACCATATATTTT | CASSPRVGQDHGNTIYF
. | TRBD2 | TRBJ2-3 | TRBV9 | TGTGCCAGCAGCGTAGATCCTAGCGGGGGGCCCACAGATACGCAGTATTTT | CASSVDPSGGPTDTQYF
. | TRBD1 | TRBJ2-5 | TRBV19 | TGTGCCAGTAGACCGGGACAGATCCCCCAAGAGACCCAGTACTTC | CASRPGQIPQETQYF
. | . | TRBJ1-1 | TRBV5-6 | TGTGCCAGCAGCTTGCAGGGGCTGCGGAACACTGAAGCTTTCTTT | CASSLQGLRNTEAFF
. | . | TRBJ2-4 | TRBV15 | TGTGCCACCAGCAGACCGGACTATGACATTCAGTACTTC | CATSRPDYDIQYF
. | TRBD2 | TRBJ2-1 | TRBV7-6 | TGTGCCAGCAGCCTCTGGAGCGGGGGGGCCGCGGATGAGCAGTTCTTC | CASSLWSGGAADEQFF
. | TRBD1 | TRBJ1-1 | TRBV15 | TGTGCCACCAGCTCTCGGACAGGGCAGAACACTGAAGCTTTCTTT | CATSSRTGQNTEAFF
. | . | TRBJ2-7 | TRBV7-2 | TGTGCCAGCAGCCCCGCGTTAGCCGAGCAGTACTTC | CASSPALAEQYF